This T cell receptor beta chain was captured by sequencing in a study of identifying expanded T cells in peripheral blood. Study-wide results and caveats: Technical replicates showed roughly 1.2 changed clones; about 2 weeks about 16; four weeks 19.

Germline CDR1 MDHEN, CDR2 SYDVKM. V lost 3 bases, J lost 8 bases, and 17 bases lay in between. The CDR3 contains 15 residues. In the case of this clone: Its antigen remains unknown.

No infections or other immune events were documented during collection. Repertoires were generated with immunoSEQ multiplex PCR, while TCRdb's copy carries only in-frame clones and drops some. Here the sample spans about 100,000 clones, about 90% being singletons. The origin of this receptor is a person between 18 and 70 years old in good health. The sequenced sample consisted of blood. V and J are TRBV28 and TRBJ2-1, with D perhaps TRBD2 (5 bases). The CDR3 coding sequence is TGTGCCAGCAGTTTGGGAGATCCTCCCACGGATGAGCAGTTCTTC. Amino acid sequence: CASSLGDPPTDEQFF.